The sequence of this TCR beta chain was determined in a study of shared clonotypes between healthy human individuals. After removal of 6 bases from V and 2 bases from J, the junction contained 14 bases not matched to a gene. Germline loops: CDR1 MDHEN, CDR2 SYDVKM. CDR3 length: 17 residues. Clones were sequenced by immunoSEQ multiplex PCR, and TCRdb holds only the in-frame ones, with some missing. The sample consists of a few million clones, 90% to 95% of them appearing once. V and J are TRBV28 and TRBJ2-7; the match to TRBD1 covers 9 bases. This receptor was obtained from a man aged 18 to 29 in good health. Some clones in this sample may be carry-over from other donors' samples. Sequencing was carried out using naive CD4+ T cells from PBMCs. The subset: CD45RA+ positively selected. CDR3 sequence: CASRRHTGQGFPYEQYF. Here the CDR3 DNA reads TGTGCCAGCAGACGACATACGGGACAGGGTTTTCCCTACGAGCAGTACTTC.